This is a list of T cell receptor beta chains from one sample in a study of blood T cell repertoires in COVID-19. Using immunoSEQ multiplex PCR, the repertoire was profiled, and TCRdb retains in-frame clones only, with some absent. Of about 26,000 clones in the sample, around 60% were seen once. Material for sequencing was peripheral blood. The source is a man between 60 and 75 years old with active or convalescent COVID-19. CDR3s include the opening cysteine and the closing phenylalanine or tryptophan. Fields, in order: V gene, D gene, J gene, clone size, CDR3 protein, CDR3 DNA. A D gene is named only where the DNA matches it firmly. Rows may omit the clone size; those that give it use once, few, many or a size class.

TRBV7-9	TRBD2	TRBJ2-1	-	CASSPKYRLAGVLSEQFF	TGTGCCAGCAGCCCTAAATACAGACTAGCGGGAGTATTAAGTGAGCAGTTCTTC
TRBV5-8	-	TRBJ1-6	medium-sized	CASSLEASPLHF	TGTGCCAGCAGCTTGGAAGCTTCACCCCTCCACTTT
TRBV5-5	-	TRBJ1-2	once	CASSAIGALGGYTF	TGTGCCAGCAGTGCTATTGGGGCTCTTGGCGGCTACACCTTC
TRBV5-4	TRBD2	TRBJ2-3	few	CASSLGVAGGSTDTQYF	TGTGCCAGCAGCTTGGGAGTAGCGGGAGGGAGCACAGATACGCAGTATTTT
TRBV11-1	-	TRBJ1-2	few	CASSPAGYYGYTF	TGTGCCAGCAGCCCGGCGGGGTATTATGGCTACACCTTC
TRBV7-2	TRBD1	TRBJ1-2	-	CASSAGREAGQDYGYTF	TGTGCCAGCAGCGCAGGGCGAGAGGCGGGACAGGATTATGGCTACACCTTC
TRBV4-1	-	TRBJ1-2	-	CASSQDRTVPNYGYTF	TGCGCCAGCAGCCAAGATCGGACAGTTCCTAACTATGGCTACACCTTC
TRBV5-1	-	TRBJ2-3	few	CASSLGGGTDTQYF	TGCGCCAGCAGCTTGGGCGGGGGCACAGATACGCAGTATTTT
TRBV4-2	TRBD2	TRBJ2-7	-	CASSQDLGGKWVPLEQYF	TGTGCCAGCAGCCAAGATTTGGGGGGGAAGTGGGTTCCTCTCGAGCAGTACTTC
TRBV6-5	-	TRBJ2-3	-	CASSYDSPTDTQYF	TGTGCCAGCAGTTACGACAGTCCCACAGATACGCAGTATTTT
TRBV6-5	-	TRBJ2-3	-	CASRGTSRTDTQYF	TGTGCCAGCAGGGGGACTTCCCGCACAGATACGCAGTATTTT
TRBV7-7	TRBD1	TRBJ2-2	-	CASSPGQGAGSTGELFF	TGTGCTAGCAGCCCAGGACAGGGGGCGGGGAGCACCGGGGAGCTGTTTTTT
TRBV6-5	TRBD2	TRBJ2-1	-	CASSYRTSGYNEQFF	TGTGCCAGCAGTTACCGGACTAGCGGATACAATGAGCAGTTCTTC
TRBV30	-	TRBJ2-6	-	CAWTLGGSGANVLTF	TGTGCCTGGACCTTAGGAGGGTCTGGGGCCAACGTCCTGACTTTC
TRBV29-1	TRBD1	TRBJ2-7	few	CSVRDRGAYEQYF	TGCAGCGTTAGGGACAGGGGGGCTTACGAGCAGTACTTC
TRBV21-1	-	TRBJ2-3	-	CASSKWARGADTQYF	-
TRBV29-1	TRBD2	TRBJ2-5	once	CSVEVGLAGGRSETQYF	TGCAGCGTTGAAGTGGGACTAGCGGGAGGGAGGTCAGAGACCCAGTACTTC
TRBV19	TRBD1	TRBJ1-5	-	CASISTGESNQPQHF	TGTGCCAGTATCTCGACAGGGGAGAGCAATCAGCCCCAGCATTTT
TRBV7-9	-	TRBJ1-1	-	CASSLFGSDRAFF	TGTGCCAGCAGCTTATTCGGTTCCGACAGAGCTTTCTTT
TRBV6-5	TRBD1	TRBJ2-4	-	CASRTGALAKNIQYF	TGTGCCAGCAGAACAGGGGCGCTAGCCAAAAACATTCAGTACTTC
TRBV9	-	TRBJ2-3	-	CASSVGSAGTDTQYF	TGTGCCAGCAGCGTAGGAAGCGCCGGCACAGATACGCAGTATTTT
TRBV6-5	-	TRBJ2-5	once	CASSYRGETQYF	TGTGCCAGCAGTTACCGGGGAGAGACCCAGTACTTC
TRBV24-1	-	TRBJ2-3	-	CATSDDRTDTQYF	TGTGCCACCAGTGATGACAGGACAGATACGCAGTATTTT
TRBV12-5	-	TRBJ2-7	-	CASAPGGYEQYF	TGTGCTAGTGCCCCCGGGGGCTACGAGCAGTACTTC
TRBV11-3	-	TRBJ1-3	-	CASSLQGTGNTIYF	TGTGCCAGCAGCTTACAGGGGACTGGAAACACCATATATTTT
TRBV24-1	TRBD2	TRBJ2-1	-	CATSDFPLAGGYNEQFF	TGTGCCACCAGTGATTTCCCCCTAGCGGGGGGGTACAATGAGCAGTTCTTC
TRBV18	TRBD1	TRBJ1-1	few	CASSPQSPDRGGMNTEAFF	TGTGCCAGCTCACCACAGTCCCCGGACAGGGGAGGGATGAACACTGAAGCTTTCTTT
TRBV5-6	TRBD1	TRBJ1-1	-	CASTLTGRTEAFF	TGTGCCAGCACCCTGACAGGGCGCACTGAAGCTTTCTTT
TRBV24-1	-	TRBJ2-2	-	CATSATGKNTGELFF	TGTGCCACCAGCGCCACGGGAAAGAACACCGGGGAGCTGTTTTTT
TRBV23-1	TRBD2	TRBJ2-7	few	CASSHPTSGSSYEQYF	TGCGCCAGCAGTCATCCGACTAGCGGGAGTTCCTACGAGCAGTACTTC
TRBV5-1	TRBD1	TRBJ1-6	-	CASSPGTGQSPLHF	TGCGCCAGCAGCCCAGGGACAGGGCAATCACCCCTCCACTTT
TRBV7-9	-	TRBJ2-3	-	CASRAVGSTDTQYF	TGTGCCAGCAGGGCTGTGGGCAGCACAGATACGCAGTATTTT
TRBV10-3	TRBD1	TRBJ2-5	-	CAIRGQNQETQYF	TGTGCCATCAGGGGACAGAACCAAGAGACCCAGTACTTC
TRBV7-8	-	TRBJ2-1	medium-sized	CASIQQEGRKPYNEQFF	TGTGCCAGCATCCAGCAAGAGGGCAGGAAGCCGTACAATGAGCAGTTCTTC
TRBV18	TRBD1	TRBJ2-3	-	CASSPRGTGESTDTQYF	TGTGCCAGCTCACCCCGGGGTACAGGGGAATCCACAGATACGCAGTATTTT
TRBV7-9	-	TRBJ2-5	-	CASSLGGGLGETQYF	TGTGCCAGCAGCTTAGGAGGGGGATTAGGAGAGACCCAGTACTTC
TRBV5-1	TRBD2	TRBJ2-2	once	CASSWTSGGPNTGELFF	TGCGCCAGCAGCTGGACTAGCGGGGGGCCGAACACCGGGGAGCTGTTTTTT
TRBV28	TRBD1	TRBJ1-6	-	CASSSGTGSFISYNSPLHF	TGTGCCAGCAGTTCCGGGACAGGGAGCTTCATCTCCTATAATTCACCCCTCCACTTT
TRBV6-4	TRBD1	TRBJ2-1	-	CASRLYHGTGAYNEQFF	TGTGCCAGCCGACTCTATCACGGGACAGGGGCCTACAATGAGCAGTTCTTC
TRBV30	-	TRBJ2-5	-	CAWSGRGQETQYF	TGTGCCTGGAGTGGAAGGGGCCAAGAGACCCAGTACTTC
TRBV11-1	TRBD1	TRBJ2-7	few	CASSWDRTTAFEQYF	TGTGCCAGCAGCTGGGACAGGACAACGGCGTTCGAGCAGTACTTC